This entry is about one TCR beta chain. Its antigen is not identified. These data originate in a study of CXCR3-negative and CXCR3-positive naive CD8 T cells. Study observations and caveats: More hydrophobic TRB CDR3s were found in CXCR3-positive naive cells than in CXCR3-negative naive cells. Naive subsets did not differ in surface CD5, and the authors estimated TCR strength using properties of the TRB CDR3.

Naive CD8+ T cells had a CD45RO-CCR7+CD27+CD95- phenotype. With UMI labels, 5' RACE was used to prepare the TRB cDNA libraries. TCRdb reprocessed the 5' RACE reads and reports one entry per CDR3 protein, with no DNA. The clone table shows over 95,000 distinct CDR3 sequences, with the ten largest holding approximately 0.4%. The CDR3 sequence is 16 residues long. Germline V gene lookup returns CDR1 SGHKS and CDR2 YYEKEE (reference sequence). The receptor was isolated from a human donor in good health. Some clones in this sample may be carry-over from other donors' samples. The chain employs TRBV5-5 and TRBJ2-7; as DNA is missing, the TRBD1 call by TCRdb cannot be tested. The sequencing sample was made of naive CXCR3+ CD8+ T cells from blood. The subset denotes: CD45RO-CCR7+CD27+CD95- naive CD8+ T cells expressing CXCR3 (TNR3+). The CDR3 protein is CASSLPLPGQGDEQYF. Supplemented by reference TRBV5-5 and TRBJ2-7, the full variable domain reads DAGVTQSPTHLIKTRGQQVTLRCSPISGHKSVSWYQQVLGQGPQFIFQYYEKEERGRGNFPDRFSARQFPNYSSELNVNALLLGDSALYLCASSLPLPGQGDEQYFGPGTRLTVT.